The next 17 T cell receptor beta chains were all read from a single sample in a study of cytomegalovirus exposure and HLA in healthy donors. Use of 60 Vbeta and 13 Jbeta primers characterized the PCR. The protocol was immunoSEQ multiplex PCR, while the TCRdb copy is restricted to in-frame clones and leaves out a portion. The data hold about 110,000 clones, with less than 80% observed a single time. The sequenced sample was PBMCs. All receptors come from a woman aged 35 to 49 in good health and CMV-seronegative.

The genes are TRBV7-9 and TRBJ1-4, with 9 bases aligning to TRBD1. CDR3 length equals 15 residues. Germline V CDR1 and CDR2: SEHNR, FQNEAQ (reference sequence). After removal of 3 bases from V and 7 bases from J, the junction contained 6 bases not matched to a gene. This CDR3 reads CASSLGQGESEKLFF. The CDR3 DNA is TGTGCCAGCAGCTTGGGACAGGGAGAATCTGAAAAACTGTTTTTT.

The rearrangement uses TRBV19 and TRBJ1-2; 7 bases align to TRBD1. Germline V gene sequence: CDR1 LNHDA, CDR2 SQIVND (reference sequence). This CDR3 comprises 13 residues. J lost 4 bases, V lost 9 bases, and 8 bases had no gene match. In DNA form, the CDR3 reads TGTGCCAGCCGGACAGGAGGAATCTATGGCTACACCTTC. Translation gives CASRTGGIYGYTF.

The chain links TRBV4-2 to TRBJ1-1; no reliable D call. This CDR3 has 15 residues. Trimming left V 0 bases short and J 1 base short, with 9 bases between. The V gene's germline CDR1 is LGHNA and CDR2 YNFKEQ. The DNA of the CDR3 is TGTGCCAGCAGCCAAGAGCTGTCGGGGAACACTGAAGCTTTCTTT. It codes for CASSQELSGNTEAFF.

The rearrangement links TRBV9 to TRBJ2-2, with 10 positions matching TRBD2. The germline V gene encodes CDR1 SGDLS and CDR2 YYNGEE. There are 16 residues in the CDR3. The ends lost 4 bases at V and 1 base at J; junction bases unmatched: 4. DNA for the CDR3: TGTGCCAGCAGCCCCCGGACTAGCGGGAACACCGGGGAGCTGTTTTTT. Translation: CASSPRTSGNTGELFF.

This clone has a handful of counts. V is TRBV6-1 and J is TRBJ2-7; 10 bases agree with TRBD1. The CDR3 runs to 15 residues. The germline CDR1 and CDR2 sequences are MNHNS and SASEGT. V lost 6 bases and J lost 1; bases outside the gene matches: 6. The CDR3 nucleotides read TGTGCCAGCAGACGGGACAGGGGAGTGTCCTACGAGCAGTACTTC. Protein product: CASRRDRGVSYEQYF.

This clone has more than one count but fewer than ten. CDR3 region: CASRGTASSYEQYF. CDR3 sequence (DNA): TGTGCCAGCAGGGGGACAGCGAGCTCCTACGAGCAGTACTTC. The chain combines TRBV7-2 with TRBJ2-7; 7 bases line up with TRBD1. V shed 6 bases, J shed 0 bases, and the junction held 5 bases outside the gene matches. Germline V CDR1 and CDR2: SGHTA, FQGNSA. This CDR3 spans 14 amino acids.

This rearrangement joins TRBV19 to TRBJ1-1, with a weak D call TRBD1 (5 bases). Deletions cut 5 bases from V and 4 bases from J, with 20 bases between. Germline CDR1 and CDR2: LNHDA and SQIVND (reference sequence). The CDR3 loop spans 16 amino acids. The DNA of the CDR3 is TGTGCCAGTAGTGCGAGTGGGACTTGGTTGGGCACTGAAGCTTTCTTT. Its protein is CASSASGTWLGTEAFF.

This clone showed up just once. The chain uses TRBV7-2 and TRBJ1-2, with no clear D. This CDR3 comprises 13 residues. Trimming shortened V by 3 bases and J by 8 bases, and 13 bases separated the two germline ends. In germline, CDR1 is SGHTA, CDR2 FQGNSA. The CDR3 sequence: CASSLEEVGGYTF. The CDR3 DNA reads TGTGCCAGCAGCTTGGAGGAAGTAGGCGGCTACACCTTC.

This clone was detected a few times. The rearrangement joins TRBV6-6 to TRBJ2-1; the match to TRBD1 covers 9 bases. After removal of 11 bases from V and 4 bases from J, the junction contained 9 bases not matched to a gene. This CDR3 spans 14 amino acids. Germline V gene sequence: CDR1 MNHNY, CDR2 SVGAGI (reference sequence). The CDR3 DNA is TGTGCCGCCCTGGGACAGGGAGGATACAATGAGCAGTTCTTC. Amino acid sequence: CAALGQGGYNEQFF.

J is TRBJ2-3 and V is TRBV30; possibly TRBD2 for D (5 bases). Germline V gene data show CDR1 as GTSNPN and CDR2 as SVGIG (reference sequence). V lost 0 bases and J 2 bases, leaving 9 bases between the germline ends. The CDR3 runs to 14 residues. Here the CDR3 reads CAWSVISATDTQYF. DNA for the CDR3: TGTGCCTGGAGTGTTATTAGCGCCACAGATACGCAGTATTTT.

This clone has more than one count but fewer than ten. This rearrangement joins TRBV18 to TRBJ2-5; D may be TRBD1 (5 bases). This CDR3 has 12 amino acids. Trimming took 2 bases from V and 5 from J, leaving 6 bases between them. The germline V gene encodes CDR1 KGHSH and CDR2 LQKENI. CDR3: CASSPGAETQYF. In nucleotides, the CDR3 is TGTGCCAGCTCACCAGGGGCTGAGACCCAGTACTTC.

The chain links TRBV7-9 to TRBJ1-3; no clear D. The CDR3 is 15 residues long. The germline V gene has CDR1 SEHNR and CDR2 FQNEAQ (reference sequence). The V end was cut by 1 base, the J end by 0 bases, with 7 bases between. This CDR3 is CASSLGSTSGNTIYF. CDR3 DNA: TGTGCCAGCAGCTTAGGGTCTACCTCTGGAAACACCATATATTTT.

The chain joins TRBV2 to TRBJ2-1; D is uncertain. Trimming cost V 6 bases and J 2 bases, with 5 bases left between them. This CDR3 has 12 amino acids. Per germline, CDR1 SNHLY and CDR2 FYNNEI. The CDR3 protein is CASSDTYNEQFF. The CDR3 DNA follows: TGTGCCAGCAGCGACACCTACAATGAGCAGTTCTTC.

The genes are TRBV7-9 and TRBJ2-7; 8 bases fit TRBD1. Germline CDR1 SEHNR, CDR2 FQNEAQ (reference sequence). There are 12 residues in the CDR3. Losses at the gene ends were 5 bases for V and 12 bases for J; bases not matched to a gene: 9. The DNA for the CDR3 is TGTGCCAGCAGCCCCGGACAGGGAGATCTGTACTTC. This codes for CASSPGQGDLYF.

The chain recombines TRBV5-6 with TRBJ2-1; TRBD2 might be the D (7 bases). CDR3 length: 19 amino acids. The germline CDR1 and CDR2 sequences are SGHDT and YYEEEE. Trimming removed 2 bases at V and 13 bases at J, with 34 bases between. CDR3 region: CASSFNWGGAGDTVWAQFF. CDR3 DNA: TGTGCCAGCAGCTTTAATTGGGGAGGGGCTGGGGACACGGTTTGGGCACAGTTCTTC. The full variable domain, in which reference TRBV5-6 and TRBJ2-1 provide the parts outside the CDR3, is DAGVTQSPTHLIKTRGQQVTLRCSPKSGHDTVSWYQQALGQGPQFIFQYYEEEERQRGNFPDRFSGHQFPNYSSELNVNALLLGDSALYLCASSFNWGGAGDTVWAQFFGPGTRLTVL.

The V and J genes are TRBV7-9 and TRBJ2-7, with D maybe TRBD2 (5 bases). Trimming took 5 bases from V and 2 from J, leaving 10 bases between them. Germline V CDR1 and CDR2: SEHNR, FQNEAQ (reference sequence). This CDR3 contains 13 residues. CDR3 DNA: TGTGCCAGCAGCGTTACTAGTCCCTACGAGCAGTACTTC. This encodes CASSVTSPYEQYF.

This clone has just one count. This rearrangement joins TRBV27 to TRBJ2-7; unclear D gene. The CDR3 consists of 15 residues. CDR1 is MNHEY, CDR2 SMNVEV, per germline (reference sequence). Deletions cut 5 bases from V and 4 bases from J, with 18 bases between. Here the CDR3 reads CASSPNLSPPYEQYF. Here the CDR3 DNA reads TGTGCCAGCAGTCCGAACTTATCCCCCCCTTACGAGCAGTACTTC.